This T cell receptor (beta chain) was recovered during a study of T cell responses to AZD1222 COVID-19 vaccine. The CDR3 spans 11 residues. Trimming left V 0 bases short and J 10 bases short, with 3 bases between. Germline CDR1 and CDR2: MGHDK and SYGVNS. Points on this clone: Its antigen is undetermined.

Measured with immunoSEQ multiplex PCR; TCRdb has only the in-frame clones, and not every one. The table includes tens of thousands of clones, about nine tenths detected once. Study observations and caveats: Seropositive AZD1222 recipients at baseline numbered only five or six. Vaccination with two AZD1222 doses was followed by a rise in Spike-specific TCR breadth and depth. The peak T cell response came first, and repertoires were sampled only after it. Possibly, clonal diversity was underestimated; donors were largely white British and included more females.

This sample comprised peripheral blood, obtained 28 days after the second dose of the MenACWY control vaccine. The V call is TRBV25-1, the J call TRBJ2-2, with D unresolved. This TCR was recovered from an adult who received the MenACWY meningococcal vaccine as a control. CDR3 DNA: TGTGCCAGCAGTGAATATGCGGAGCTGTTTTTT. Protein product: CASSEYAELFF.